The 16 T cell receptor beta chains presented below share a single source sample, sequenced in a study of Graves' ophthalmopathy and Graves' hyperthyroidism. RNA transcripts yielded amplified TCR beta CDR3 regions. The first-round RT-PCR employed HTBI primers together with the Qiagen OneStep RT-PCR kit. A multiplex PCR was then performed as the second round. Each CDR3 protein gets one entry after TCRdb re-called the multiplex PCR reads with MiXCR. The profile shows around 660,000 distinct CDR3 sequences, 35% to 45% of them singletons. What was sequenced was peripheral blood. These receptors came from an adult man with Graves' ophthalmopathy.

In this sample, this clonotype turned up many times. The chain has TRBV4-2 and TRBJ1-4; TRBD1 might be the D (5 bases). Between the trimmed V and J ends, which lost 8 bases and 6 bases, there was a span of 25 bases. The CDR3 consists of 17 residues. The germline CDR1 and CDR2 sequences are LGHNA and YNFKEQ. CDR3 sequence reads: CASGSQGSGAVYEKLFF. The CDR3 DNA is TGTGCCAGCGGCAGCCAAGGAAGCGGGGCCGTTTATGAAAAACTGTTTTTT.

Ten or more counts support this clonotype. CDR3 sequence (DNA): TGTGCCAGCAGCGAGGGACAGAAGAACACTGAAGCTTTCTTT. Translation: CASSEGQKNTEAFF. V usage is TRBV5-5 and J usage is TRBJ1-1; 7 nucleotides agree with TRBD1. The V segment lost 4 bases and the J segment 1 base; nucleotides outside the gene matches: 4. There are 14 residues in the CDR3. Germline V gene sequence: CDR1 SGHKS, CDR2 YYEKEE (reference sequence).

The chain links TRBV29-1 to TRBJ1-1, with D perhaps TRBD1 (5 bases). V was shortened by 7 bases and J by 1 base, with 13 bases between the two germline ends. There are 13 residues in the CDR3. Germline V lookup: CDR1 SQVTM, CDR2 ANQGSEA. CDR3 in amino acids: CSGRRGTNTEAFF. CDR3 DNA sequence: TGCAGCGGACGTCGAGGGACGAACACTGAAGCTTTCTTT.

A word on this clonotype: A read error is possible here, since a much larger clone lies one base away. V and J are TRBV7-9 and TRBJ2-7, with 8 bases aligning to TRBD1. This CDR3 contains 14 residues. Germline-derived CDR1 and CDR2 are SEHNR and FQNEAQ (reference sequence). The CDR3 region has the DNA TGTGCCGGCAGCTCCGGGACAGGCAACTACGAGCAGTACTTC. Its translation is CAGSSGTGNYEQYF.

Remarks on this clonotype: At one end the junction does not follow the germline gene, possibly because of a read error. CDR3 in amino acids: CASSLAGNEQCF. CDR3 DNA: TGTGCCAGCAGCTTAGCCGGGAACGAGCAGTGCTTC. This chain uses TRBV7-9 with TRBJ2-7; perhaps TRBD2 as D (5 bases). CDR1 is SEHNR, CDR2 FQNEAQ, per germline (reference sequence). The CDR3 is 12 residues long.

Concerning this clonotype: A much larger clone lies one base from this, so it may be a read error. V and J are TRBV10-3 and TRBJ1-5; D possibly corresponds to TRBD1 (5 bases). The V gene lost 5 bases and the J gene lost 10 bases, with 12 bases spanning the gap. Germline CDR1 and CDR2: ENHRY and SYGVKD. This CDR3 spans 12 amino acids. CDR3 sequence (DNA): TGTGCCATCAGTCCGACAGCCGTCCCCCAGCATTTT. Encoded protein: CAISPTAVPQHF.

The chain combines TRBV29-1 with TRBJ2-2; 7 nucleotides agree with TRBD1. The CDR3 loop spans 13 amino acids. The germline V gene encodes CDR1 SQVTM and CDR2 ANQGSEA. Trimming at V came to 0 bases and at J to 8 bases, leaving 3 bases not matched to a gene. Here the CDR3 DNA reads TGCAGCGTTGAAGAGGCGGACAGGGGGGAGCTGTTTTTT. It translates to CSVEEADRGELFF.

The V gene is TRBV19, the J gene TRBJ2-7; 8 bases fit TRBD2. This CDR3 is 20 amino acids long. In germline, CDR1 is LNHDA, CDR2 SQIVND (reference sequence). Unmatched junction bases numbered 25, after V lost 5 bases and J lost 4 bases. CDR3 sequence: CASSPKLSGSGLFRPYEQYF. DNA for the CDR3: TGTGCCAGTAGTCCTAAATTAAGCGGGAGTGGGCTATTCCGTCCTTACGAGCAGTACTTC.

This clonotype was observed at least ten times. This sequence joins TRBV29-1 and TRBJ1-1; unclear D gene. In germline, CDR1 is SQVTM, CDR2 ANQGSEA. Trimming shortened V by 8 bases and J by 0 bases, and 16 bases separated the two germline ends. There are 14 residues in the CDR3. CDR3 region: CSIKGRNLNTEAFF. The CDR3 nucleotides read TGCAGCATCAAAGGGAGGAACTTGAACACTGAAGCTTTCTTT. The entire variable domain, with the rest obtained from reference TRBV29-1 and TRBJ1-1, is as follows: SAVISQKPSRDICQRGTSLTIQCQVDSQVTMMFWYRQQPGQSLTLIATANQGSEATYESGFVIDKFPISRPNLTFSTLTVSNMSPEDSSIYLCSIKGRNLNTEAFFGQGTRLTVV.

This clonotype has at least ten counts. The chain carries TRBV20-1 and TRBJ2-5, with TRBD2 as a possible D gene (6 bases). The CDR3 runs to 14 residues. The germline V gene has CDR1 DFQATT and CDR2 SNEGSKA (reference sequence). The V gene lost 1 base and the J gene lost 1 base, with 10 bases spanning the gap. Here the CDR3 reads CSARGLRGQETQYF. The CDR3 nucleotides are TGCAGTGCTAGAGGGTTGCGGGGCCAAGAGACCCAGTACTTC.

This clonotype was seen at least ten times. J is TRBJ1-2 and V is TRBV7-9, with D tentatively TRBD1 (6 bases). The CDR3 has 13 residues. Per germline, CDR1 SEHNR and CDR2 FQNEAQ (reference sequence). V lost 4 bases and J lost 7, with 13 bases in between. The CDR3 spells CASSSTGAVGYTF. CDR3 nucleotide sequence: TGTGCCAGCAGCTCCACGGGGGCTGTTGGCTACACCTTC.

As concerns this clonotype: One junction end disagrees with the germline gene, perhaps due to a read error. The chain recombines TRBV7-7 with TRBJ2-6; D is perhaps TRBD1 (6 bases). Germline V gene lookup returns CDR1 SSHAT and CDR2 FNYEAQ (reference sequence). The CDR3 runs 15 residues. DNA for the CDR3: TGTGCTAGCAGCTCAGCAGGGGTTGGGGCCAACGTCCTGACTTTC. Translating it yields CASSSAGVGANVLTF.

CDR3 in amino acids: CASSDPRRTGAGYEQYF. The CDR3 DNA follows: TGTGCCAGCAGTGACCCGCGGAGGACAGGGGCCGGATACGAGCAGTACTTC. V and J are TRBV2 and TRBJ2-7; TRBD1 matches 9 bases. This CDR3 has 17 amino acids. The germline gives CDR1 SNHLY, CDR2 FYNNEI. V shed 3 bases, J shed 4 bases, and the junction held 13 bases outside the gene matches.

A note on this clonotype: The conserved phenylalanine or tryptophan is not found at the CDR3 terminus, so this likely reflects a read error. The CDR3 spells CASSQEAGAQAFL. DNA for the CDR3: TGTGCCAGCAGCCAAGAGGCAGGGGCTCAAGCTTTCCTT. This chain links TRBV7-8 with TRBJ1-1, with D perhaps TRBD1 (6 bases). Germline V gives CDR1 SGHVS, CDR2 FQNEAQ. This CDR3 region has 13 residues. V dropped 5 bases and J dropped 9 bases, with 16 bases sitting between them.

J is TRBJ2-7 and V is TRBV5-6; 11 bases agree with TRBD2. V trimming: 0 bases; J trimming: 4 bases; junction bases outside the gene matches: 3. This CDR3 comprises 15 residues. In germline, CDR1 is SGHDT, CDR2 YYEEEE. The DNA for the CDR3 is TGTGCCAGCAGCTTGGGGGTAGCGGGAGGGTACGAGCAGTACTTC. This encodes CASSLGVAGGYEQYF.

This clonotype has ten or more counts. V and J are TRBV20-1 and TRBJ1-1; tentative D call: TRBD1 (6 bases). Germline CDR1 reads DFQATT; CDR2 reads SNEGSKA (reference sequence). Between the trimmed V and J ends, which lost 0 bases and 5 bases, there was a span of 16 bases. The CDR3 is 15 amino acids. CDR3 residues: CSARDWQGRITEAFF. CDR3 DNA: TGCAGTGCTAGAGATTGGCAGGGGAGAATTACTGAAGCTTTCTTT.